Presented here are 23 T cell receptor beta chains from one specimen sequenced in a study of identical twins. TCRdb reprocessed the 5' RACE reads with MiXCR, giving one entry per CDR3 protein. The table records hundreds of thousands of distinct CDR3 sequences, 21% of them present only once. The sample was also linked to a second study, of T cells expressing NK-cell markers.

Input material: PBMCs. The receptors stem from a woman aged 18 to 35 in good health.

The rearrangement joins TRBV20-1 to TRBJ2-7; 12 nucleotides line up with TRBD1. CDR1 and CDR2 from the germline V gene are DFQATT and SNEGSKA (reference sequence). V was clipped by 1 base and J by 1 base; unmatched bases: 8. The CDR3 has 17 amino acids. CDR3 in DNA: TGCAGTGCTAGAGGGGGACAGGGGGCCCCAAATTCCTACGAGCAGTACTTC. This codes for CSARGGQGAPNSYEQYF.

Only one count was recorded for this clonotype. The V and J genes are TRBV7-8 and TRBJ2-2; D is unclear. The CDR3 consists of 11 residues. V lost 5 bases and J 8 bases, leaving 6 bases between the germline ends. The V gene's germline CDR1 is SGHVS and CDR2 FQNEAQ. CDR3 DNA: TGTGCCAGCAGCGTCTTGGGGGAGCTGTTTTTT. Its translation is CASSVLGELFF.

A few counts support this clonotype. This rearrangement joins TRBV6-1 to TRBJ2-7; D not certain. Germline CDR1 MNHNS, CDR2 SASEGT. The CDR3 spans 11 residues. The V gene lost 1 base and the J gene lost 7 bases, with 5 bases spanning the gap. In DNA form, the CDR3 reads TGTGCCAGCAGTGAAGTTTTGGAGCAGTACTTC. Residues: CASSEVLEQYF.

V is TRBV20-1 and J is TRBJ2-7; weak D call: TRBD1 (6 bases). The length of the CDR3 is 13 residues. The V and J ends lost 4 bases and 5 bases respectively, with 15 bases between them. CDR1 and CDR2 (germline): DFQATT, SNEGSKA (reference sequence). Here the CDR3 reads CSATGTNSNEQYF. The CDR3 DNA follows: TGCAGTGCTACCGGGACAAATAGCAACGAGCAGTACTTC.

This clonotype was observed a few times. This chain joins TRBV29-1 and TRBJ1-1, with TRBD1 matching over 11 bases. CDR3 length: 11 residues. Germline V lookup: CDR1 SQVTM, CDR2 ANQGSEA. CDR3 in DNA: TGCACCGGACAGGGGGCGACTGAAGCTTTCTTT. It translates to CTGQGATEAFF.

The chain uses TRBV7-8 and TRBJ2-5; perhaps TRBD2 as D (5 bases). The CDR3 spans 13 residues. Germline V gene sequence: CDR1 SGHVS, CDR2 FQNEAQ. V shed 10 bases and J shed 2 bases, with 14 bases lying between them. The CDR3 nucleotides are TGTGCCACGTGGGAGAATGTTCAAGAGACCCAGTACTTC. Protein product: CATWENVQETQYF.

V is TRBV6-1 and J is TRBJ2-1; 7 nucleotides line up with TRBD1. The V segment lost 7 bases and the J segment 4 bases; nucleotides outside the gene matches: 7. The germline V gene has CDR1 MNHNS and CDR2 SASEGT. This CDR3 has 14 amino acids. In DNA form, the CDR3 reads TGTGCCAGCACCGAACTACAGGGGTACAATGAGCAGTTCTTC. The encoded protein is CASTELQGYNEQFF.

The chain links TRBV10-1 to TRBJ2-1, with 8 bases that match TRBD2. The CDR3 is 14 residues long. Germline loops: CDR1 WNHNN, CDR2 SYGVQD (reference sequence). V was clipped by 11 bases and J by 3 bases; unmatched bases: 9. The DNA for the CDR3 is TGCGCCTCAGGCCGGGGGGGCCTCTACAATGAGCAGTTCTTC. Translated, it gives CASGRGGLYNEQFF.

In its sample, this clonotype was seen many times. The rearrangement joins TRBV10-2 to TRBJ1-5, with 7 bases identical to TRBD1. Germline CDR1 and CDR2: WSHSY and SAAADI. The CDR3 extends over 15 amino acids. V gave up 2 bases and J gave up 6 bases; unmatched junction bases: 7. The DNA for the CDR3 is TGCGCCAGCAGTGAGACGACAGGGATGAGTCAGCCCCAGCATTTT. Translated: CASSETTGMSQPQHF.

J is TRBJ2-3 and V is TRBV2, with 7 positions matching TRBD2. In germline, CDR1 is SNHLY, CDR2 FYNNEI. The CDR3 has 15 amino acids. Trimming removed 5 bases from V and 1 base from J; junction bases left unmatched: 6. The CDR3: CASSPGTTGTDTQYF. The CDR3 nucleotides read TGTGCCAGCAGTCCCGGGACTACTGGCACAGATACGCAGTATTTT.

This clonotype appeared many times. This chain connects TRBV5-1 to TRBJ2-3, with a possible D match to TRBD2 (6 bases). V lost 2 bases and J lost 1, with 14 bases in between. Per the germline V gene, CDR1 is SGHRS and CDR2 is YFSETQ. CDR3 length: 16 residues. The CDR3 reads CASSLVGGIGTDTQYF. CDR3 sequence (DNA): TGCGCCAGCAGCTTAGTCGGCGGGATTGGCACAGATACGCAGTATTTT.

This rearrangement joins TRBV4-2 to TRBJ1-1; D might be TRBD1 (5 bases). The CDR3 runs to 14 residues. The germline V gene encodes CDR1 LGHNA and CDR2 YNFKEQ. Trimming took 4 bases from V and 4 from J, leaving 13 bases between them. The CDR3 loop reads CASSRPPGGTEAFF. The CDR3 DNA follows: TGTGCCAGCAGCCGCCCCCCCGGGGGCACTGAAGCTTTCTTT.

V and J are TRBV6-2 or TRBV6-3 and TRBJ2-7, with 9 bases lining up with TRBD2. The V segment lost 8 bases and the J segment 4 bases; nucleotides outside the gene matches: 3. The V gene's germline CDR1 is MNHEY and CDR2 SVGEGT. This CDR3 has 12 amino acids. DNA for the CDR3: TGTGCCAGCGAAGCGGGAGGTTACGAGCAGTACTTC. Translation gives CASEAGGYEQYF.

Ten or more counts support this clonotype. DNA for the CDR3: TGTGCCAGCAGTCCACTGACAGGGGGCAACACCGGGGAGCTGTTTTTT. It yields the protein CASSPLTGGNTGELFF. This chain joins TRBV12-3 or TRBV12-4 and TRBJ2-2, with TRBD1 matching 10 bases. The CDR3 consists of 16 residues. After removal of 5 bases from V and 2 bases from J, the junction contained 5 bases not matched to a gene.

The chain has TRBV3-1 and TRBJ2-7, with D uncertain. V was shortened by 4 bases and J by 1 base, with 8 bases between the two germline ends. Germline V CDR1 and CDR2: LGHDT, YNNKEL (reference sequence). This CDR3 is 13 amino acids long. CDR3 loop: CASSRSVSYEQYF. CDR3 nucleotides: TGTGCCAGCAGCCGAAGCGTTTCCTACGAGCAGTACTTC.

This clonotype has more than one count but fewer than ten. A much larger clone differs by one base, so this may be a read error. This rearrangement joins TRBV11-3 to TRBJ1-1; D remains ambiguous. The V and J ends lost 0 bases and 4 bases respectively, with 3 bases between them. The CDR3 sequence is 12 residues long. Looked up from germline, CDR1 is SGHNT and CDR2 is YENEEA. CDR3 nucleotides: TGTGCCAGCAGCTTAGAGACCACTGAAGCTTTCTTT. Its translation: CASSLETTEAFF.

This chain links TRBV24-1 with TRBJ2-7; D might be TRBD1 or TRBD2, each matching 5 bases. The V end lost 0 bases, the J end lost 2 bases, and 19 bases lay between the germline ends. CDR3 size: 18 residues. Germline loops: CDR1 KGHDR, CDR2 SFDVKD. CDR3 DNA sequence: TGTGCCACCAGTGATTTGGGGGGACCAAAGTCCCTGGCCTACGAGCAGTACTTC. It encodes CATSDLGGPKSLAYEQYF.

The chain combines TRBV10-1 with TRBJ1-1; D is uncertain. This CDR3 region has 13 residues. V shed 8 bases and J shed 7 bases, with 17 bases lying between them. From germline, CDR1 is WNHNN and CDR2 SYGVQD (reference sequence). CDR3 bases: TGCGCCAGCCGGGCCCCCGGAGGAGGTGAAGCTTTCTTT. The encoded protein is CASRAPGGGEAFF.

This clonotype was recorded many times. The gene calls are TRBV12-3 or TRBV12-4 and TRBJ2-1; D perhaps matches TRBD1 (6 bases). This CDR3 comprises 12 residues. V dropped 4 bases and J dropped 11 bases, with 12 bases sitting between them. CDR3 nucleotides: TGTGCCAGCAGTTCCACCAGGGGTAAGCAGTTCTTC. Translating it yields CASSSTRGKQFF.

This sequence joins TRBV6-1 and TRBJ2-3, with TRBD1 matching over 8 bases. The J segment lost 4 bases and the V segment lost 6 bases, leaving 15 bases of the junction unmatched. The CDR3 consists of 17 residues. Germline loops: CDR1 MNHNS, CDR2 SASEGT. As DNA, the CDR3 is TGTGCCAGCAGAGAACACCCGGGACAGGCCCGCCCAGATACGCAGTATTTT. Translated, it gives CASREHPGQARPDTQYF.

V gene TRBV15 combines with J gene TRBJ2-7; D might be TRBD1 or TRBD2, each matching 5 bases. CDR1 is LNHNV and CDR2 is YYDKDF in the germline V gene (reference sequence). This CDR3 has 15 residues. The V end was cut by 3 bases, the J end by 0 bases, with 12 bases between. Written as DNA, the CDR3 is TGTGCCACCAGCAGTGTCGAGGGGCGCTCCTACGAGCAGTACTTC. Translation gives CATSSVEGRSYEQYF.

In this sample, this clonotype turned up a few times. The V and J genes are TRBV20-1 and TRBJ2-1; 8 nucleotides align to TRBD2. Trimming removed 5 bases from V and 0 bases from J; junction bases left unmatched: 6. Per the germline V gene, CDR1 is DFQATT and CDR2 is SNEGSKA (reference sequence). There are 15 residues in the CDR3. CDR3 in DNA: TGCAGTGCTGAGATAGCGGGAAGCTCCTACAATGAGCAGTTCTTC. Encoded protein: CSAEIAGSSYNEQFF.

The gene calls are TRBV12-3 or TRBV12-4 and TRBJ2-1; D is perhaps TRBD2 (5 bases). Trimming cost V 6 bases and J 6 bases, with 12 bases left between them. The CDR3 consists of 13 residues. Here the CDR3 DNA reads TGTGCCAGCAGCCGAGCGGATTCCAATGAGCAGTTCTTC. Its translation: CASSRADSNEQFF.